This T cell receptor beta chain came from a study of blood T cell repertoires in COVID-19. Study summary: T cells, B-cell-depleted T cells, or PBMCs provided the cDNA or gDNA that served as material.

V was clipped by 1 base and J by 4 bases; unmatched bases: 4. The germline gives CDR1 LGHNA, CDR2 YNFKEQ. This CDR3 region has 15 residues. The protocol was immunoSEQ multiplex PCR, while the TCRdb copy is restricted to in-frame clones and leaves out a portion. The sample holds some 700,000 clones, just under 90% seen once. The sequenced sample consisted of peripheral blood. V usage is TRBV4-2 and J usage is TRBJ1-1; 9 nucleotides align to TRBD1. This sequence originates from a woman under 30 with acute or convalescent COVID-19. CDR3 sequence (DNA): TGTGCCAGCAGCCAAGTTGACAGGGGGAGCACTGAAGCTTTCTTT. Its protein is CASSQVDRGSTEAFF.